A selection of T cell receptor beta chains follows, all from one sample in a study of cytomegalovirus exposure and HLA in healthy donors. Some clones are missing from TCRdb's copy, which holds only in-frame ones; the method was immunoSEQ multiplex PCR. The sample has fewer than 250,000 clones; roughly 74% are singletons. What was sequenced was PBMCs. Source of these receptors: a woman aged 30 to 39 in good health and CMV-seropositive. Each CDR3 is given with its conserved first and last residue. The D gene is left open where the match is weak. The size field is filled for only some rows; it gives once, few, many or a size class.

cdr3_nt,cdr3_aa,j_call,cdr3_length,d_call,v_call,clone_size
TGTGCCATCAGCCCCGGGACAGGGGAGGTTCAGCCCCAGCATTTT,CAISPGTGEVQPQHF,TRBJ1-5,15,TRBD1,TRBV10-3,-
TGTGCCAGCAGCACACTACAGGGGATTAACTATGGCTACACCTTC,CASSTLQGINYGYTF,TRBJ1-2,15,TRBD1,TRBV5-6,-
TGTGCCAGCAGCCAGAGGGACAGACCTAATTCACCCCTCCACTTT,CASSQRDRPNSPLHF,TRBJ1-6,15,TRBD1,TRBV7-6,few
TGCGCCAGCAGCTTTATGTTGTCAGGGGTAGACACCGGGGAGCTGTTTTTT,CASSFMLSGVDTGELFF,TRBJ2-2,17,-,TRBV5-1,-
TGTGCCAGCACCGAGCACGGACATTCCTGGGGCACAGATACGCAGTATTTT,CASTEHGHSWGTDTQYF,TRBJ2-3,17,-,TRBV2,-
TGTGCCAGCAGTATAGGGACAGGGCTTAACACTGAAGCTTTCTTT,CASSIGTGLNTEAFF,TRBJ1-1,15,TRBD1,TRBV27,once
TGTGCCAGCAGCTTAGGGACTAGCGGGGTCTACAATGAGCAGTTCTTC,CASSLGTSGVYNEQFF,TRBJ2-1,16,TRBD2,TRBV11-2,few
TGTGCCAGCAGCTTCCGATCAGGGGGCGCAGACTACGAGCAGTACTTC,CASSFRSGGADYEQYF,TRBJ2-7,16,TRBD1,TRBV27,-
TGCGCCAGCAGCTTGAGGGGGGGCCGGACAGATACGCAGTATTTT,CASSLRGGRTDTQYF,TRBJ2-3,15,-,TRBV5-1,-
TGTGCCAGCAGTGAGGGACAGGGGCGCACTGAAGCTTTCTTT,CASSEGQGRTEAFF,TRBJ1-1,14,TRBD1,TRBV6-1,-
TGTGCCAGCTCCCGATCAGCCGGGGAGAGCAATCAGCCCCAGCATTTT,CASSRSAGESNQPQHF,TRBJ1-5,16,-,TRBV18,-
TGCGCCAGCAGCTTCGCGGGGAGGGGGAGAGGAAACACCATATATTTT,CASSFAGRGRGNTIYF,TRBJ1-3,16,-,TRBV5-1,-
TGTGCCAGCAGCCTAGATGGCGGGGACCCAAATTCACCCCTCCACTTT,CASSLDGGDPNSPLHF,TRBJ1-6,16,-,TRBV11-3,-
TGTGCCAGCAGCCCCCGGTGGACAGGGAGGGAGACCCAGTACTTC,CASSPRWTGRETQYF,TRBJ2-5,15,TRBD1,TRBV4-2,-
TGTGCCAGTACCCCGTTAGGAGGGACTGGGGCCAACGTCCTGACTTTC,CASTPLGGTGANVLTF,TRBJ2-6,16,-,TRBV19,-
TGTGCCAGCAGCTTGGAGTGGACAGAGAACACTGAAGCTTTCTTT,CASSLEWTENTEAFF,TRBJ1-1,15,-,TRBV5-4,-
TGCGCCAGCAGCTCATTGGGGCACACAGATACGCAGTATTTT,CASSSLGHTDTQYF,TRBJ2-3,14,-,TRBV4-3,-
TGTGCCAGCAGCTTAGAACAGGGCTTTCAAGAGACCCAGTACTTC,CASSLEQGFQETQYF,TRBJ2-5,15,-,TRBV7-8,-
TGCGCCAGCAGCTTGAGGCTAGCGGGAACTATAGAGACCCAGTACTTC,CASSLRLAGTIETQYF,TRBJ2-5,16,TRBD2,TRBV5-1,-
TGCGCCAGCAGCGGGACAGAACTACACAATGAGCAGTTCTTC,CASSGTELHNEQFF,TRBJ2-1,14,TRBD1,TRBV5-1,-
TGTGCCAGCTCACCTCACGGGACAGGGCTTGACGAGCAGTACTTC,CASSPHGTGLDEQYF,TRBJ2-7,15,TRBD1,TRBV18,-
TGTGCCAGTAGTACCGCCACCGGGACAGGACTGCCGCAGTTCTTC,CASSTATGTGLPQFF,TRBJ2-1,15,TRBD1,TRBV19,once
TGTGCCAGCAGCGATCTCCATACTAGGGGAGGCTACGAGCAGTACTTC,CASSDLHTRGGYEQYF,TRBJ2-7,16,-,TRBV11-2,-
TGTGCCAGCAGTCCTCCTGACAGCTATGGCTACACCTTC,CASSPPDSYGYTF,TRBJ1-2,13,-,TRBV5-6,-
TGCAGTGCTGGGACTGACTATGGCTACACCTTC,CSAGTDYGYTF,TRBJ1-2,11,-,TRBV20-1,-
TGTGCCAGCAATTTGAAAGTGGGGGCCGTAAAAGATACGCAGTATTTT,CASNLKVGAVKDTQYF,TRBJ2-3,16,-,TRBV2,-
TGTGCCAGCAGCTTAAGGGGATTTGCTGAAAAACTGTTTTTT,CASSLRGFAEKLFF,TRBJ1-4,14,-,TRBV5-8,-
TGTGCCAGTAGTGGGACAGACGCGAACACCGGGGAGCTGTTTTTT,CASSGTDANTGELFF,TRBJ2-2,15,TRBD1,TRBV19,-
TGTGCCAGCAGCCTCGACAGGGTAAACTATGGCTACACCTTC,CASSLDRVNYGYTF,TRBJ1-2,14,TRBD1,TRBV14,few
TGTGCCAGCAGCTTTGCAGGGAAAGAGACCCAGTACTTC,CASSFAGKETQYF,TRBJ2-5,13,-,TRBV5-6,few
TGCGCCAGCAGCCAAGATCAAGGGACTAGCAATACCGGGGAGCTGTTTTTT,CASSQDQGTSNTGELFF,TRBJ2-2,17,TRBD2,TRBV4-1,once
TGCGCCAGCAGCTCTGGACTAGCGGGAGGGATAAACACCGGGGAGCTGTTTTTT,CASSSGLAGGINTGELFF,TRBJ2-2,18,TRBD2,TRBV5-1,-
TGTGCCAGCAGCTTAGAACACTCCTACGAGCAGTACTTC,CASSLEHSYEQYF,TRBJ2-7,13,-,TRBV7-6,few